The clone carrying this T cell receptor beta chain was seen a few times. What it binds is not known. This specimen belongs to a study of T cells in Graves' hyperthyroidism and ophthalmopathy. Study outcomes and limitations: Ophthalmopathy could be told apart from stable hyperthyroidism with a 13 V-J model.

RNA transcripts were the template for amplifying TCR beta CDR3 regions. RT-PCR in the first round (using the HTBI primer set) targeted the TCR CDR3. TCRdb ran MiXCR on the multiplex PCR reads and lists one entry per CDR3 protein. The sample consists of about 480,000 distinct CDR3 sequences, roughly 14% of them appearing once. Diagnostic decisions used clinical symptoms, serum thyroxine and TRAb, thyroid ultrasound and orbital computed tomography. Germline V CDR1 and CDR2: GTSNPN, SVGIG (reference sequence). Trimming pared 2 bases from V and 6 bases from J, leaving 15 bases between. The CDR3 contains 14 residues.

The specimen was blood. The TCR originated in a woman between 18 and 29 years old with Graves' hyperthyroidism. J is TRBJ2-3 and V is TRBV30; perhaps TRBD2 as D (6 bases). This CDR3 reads CAWSNGEAVDTQYF. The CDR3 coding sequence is TGTGCCTGGAGTAATGGGGAGGCTGTCGATACGCAGTATTTT.